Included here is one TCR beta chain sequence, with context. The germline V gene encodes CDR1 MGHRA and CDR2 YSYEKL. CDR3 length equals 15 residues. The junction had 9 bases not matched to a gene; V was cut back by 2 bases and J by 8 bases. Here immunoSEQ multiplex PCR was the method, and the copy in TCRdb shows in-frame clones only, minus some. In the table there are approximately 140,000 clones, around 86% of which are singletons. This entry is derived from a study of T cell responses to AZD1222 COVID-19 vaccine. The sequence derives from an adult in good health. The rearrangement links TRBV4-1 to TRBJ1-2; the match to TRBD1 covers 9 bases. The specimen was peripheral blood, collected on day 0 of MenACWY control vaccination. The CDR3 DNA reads TGCGCCAGCAGCCAACCGGGACAGGGAAGAGGGGGCTACACCTTC. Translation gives CASSQPGQGRGGYTF.